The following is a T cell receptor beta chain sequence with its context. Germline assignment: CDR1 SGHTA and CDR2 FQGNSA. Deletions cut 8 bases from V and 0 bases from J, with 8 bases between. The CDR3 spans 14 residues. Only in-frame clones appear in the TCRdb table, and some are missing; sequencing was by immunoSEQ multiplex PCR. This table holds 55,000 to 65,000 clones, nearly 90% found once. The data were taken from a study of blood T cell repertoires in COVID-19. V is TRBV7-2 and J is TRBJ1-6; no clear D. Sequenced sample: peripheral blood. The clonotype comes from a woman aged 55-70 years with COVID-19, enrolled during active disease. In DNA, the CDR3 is TGTGCCAGCGGAGTCAACTCCTATAATTCACCCCTCCACTTT. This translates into CASGVNSYNSPLHF.